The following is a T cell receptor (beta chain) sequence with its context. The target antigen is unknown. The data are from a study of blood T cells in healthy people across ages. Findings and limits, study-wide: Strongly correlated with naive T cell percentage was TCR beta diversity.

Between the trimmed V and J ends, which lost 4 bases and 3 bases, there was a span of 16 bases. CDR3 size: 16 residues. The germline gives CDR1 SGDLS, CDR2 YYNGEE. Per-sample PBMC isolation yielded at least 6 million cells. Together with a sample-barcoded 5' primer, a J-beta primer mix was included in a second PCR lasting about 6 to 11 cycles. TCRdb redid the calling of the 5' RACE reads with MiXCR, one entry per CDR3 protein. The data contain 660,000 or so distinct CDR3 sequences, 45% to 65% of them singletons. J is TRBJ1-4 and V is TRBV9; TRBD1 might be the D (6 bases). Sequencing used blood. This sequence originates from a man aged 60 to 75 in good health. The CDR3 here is CASSPLQGGANEKLFF. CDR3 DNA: TGTGCCAGCAGCCCCTTACAGGGAGGGGCTAATGAAAAACTGTTTTTT.